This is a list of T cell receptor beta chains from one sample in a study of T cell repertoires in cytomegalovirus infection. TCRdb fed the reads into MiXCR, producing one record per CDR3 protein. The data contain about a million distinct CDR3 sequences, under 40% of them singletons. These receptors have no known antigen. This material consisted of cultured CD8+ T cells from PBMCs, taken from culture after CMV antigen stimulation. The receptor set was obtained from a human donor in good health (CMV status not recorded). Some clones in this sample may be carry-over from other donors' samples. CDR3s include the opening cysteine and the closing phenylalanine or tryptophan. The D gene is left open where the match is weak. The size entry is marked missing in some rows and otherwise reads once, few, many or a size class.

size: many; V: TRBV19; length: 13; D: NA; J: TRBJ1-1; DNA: TGTGCCAGTAGTATGAGTGCGAACACTGAAGCTTTCTTT; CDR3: CASSMSANTEAFF
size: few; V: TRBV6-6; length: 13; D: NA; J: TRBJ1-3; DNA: TGTGCCAGCAGTTTACTCCAGGGCCCCACCATATATTTT; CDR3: CASSLLQGPTIYF
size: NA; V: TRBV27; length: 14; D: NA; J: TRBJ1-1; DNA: TGTGCCAGCAGTCCCATACGAGAGGCCACTGAAGCTTTCTTT; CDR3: CASSPIREATEAFF
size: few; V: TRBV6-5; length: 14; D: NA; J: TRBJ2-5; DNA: TGTGCCAGCAGTTACTCGGGCGGGTTAGAGACCCAGTACTTC; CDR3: CASSYSGGLETQYF
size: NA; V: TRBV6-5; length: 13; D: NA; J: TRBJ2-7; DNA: TGTGCCAGCAGTTACGGACGAGGGAGCGAGCAGTACTTC; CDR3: CASSYGRGSEQYF
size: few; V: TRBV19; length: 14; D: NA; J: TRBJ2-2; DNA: TGTGCCAGTATCAGACAGGAACAATCCGGGGAGCTGTTTTTT; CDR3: CASIRQEQSGELFF
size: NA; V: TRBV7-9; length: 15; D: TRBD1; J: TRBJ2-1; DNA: TGTGCCAGCAGCCCTGCCCCGGGACAGGGCGCTGAGCAGTTCTTC; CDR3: CASSPAPGQGAEQFF
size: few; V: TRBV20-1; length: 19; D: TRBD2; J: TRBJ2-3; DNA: TGCAGTGCTAGCGGGGGCCGCCTCGGGGGGGCCTGGGAAGCAGATACGCAGTATTTT; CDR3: CSASGGRLGGAWEADTQYF
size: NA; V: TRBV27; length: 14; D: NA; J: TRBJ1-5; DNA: TGTGCCAGCAGGGGGGACTCCACTGGTCAGCCCCAGCATTTT; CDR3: CASRGDSTGQPQHF
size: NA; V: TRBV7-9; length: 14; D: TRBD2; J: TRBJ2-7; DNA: TGTGCCAGCAGCTTAAAAGGCGGGGGCTACGAGCAGTACTTC; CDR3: CASSLKGGGYEQYF
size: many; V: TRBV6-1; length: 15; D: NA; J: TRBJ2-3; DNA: TGTGCCAGCAGTGAACAGGTGGGGCGGACAGATACGCAGTATTTT; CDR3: CASSEQVGRTDTQYF
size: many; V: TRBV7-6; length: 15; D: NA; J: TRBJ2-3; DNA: TGTGCCAGCAGCTTAGGAGGGCCGCCGACAGATACGCAGTATTTT; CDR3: CASSLGGPPTDTQYF
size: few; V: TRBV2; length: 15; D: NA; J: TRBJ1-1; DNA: TGTGCCAGCAGTGATTTGGGGGCCTGGGCCACTGAAGCTTTCTTT; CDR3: CASSDLGAWATEAFF
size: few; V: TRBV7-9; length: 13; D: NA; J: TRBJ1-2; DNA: TGTGCCAGTTACAGGGTCAGAAACTATGGCTACACCTTC; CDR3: CASYRVRNYGYTF
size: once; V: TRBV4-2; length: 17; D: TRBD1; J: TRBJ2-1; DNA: TGTGCCAGCAGCCAAGAGATAGGACAGGGGATCTACAATGAGCAGTTCTTC; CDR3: CASSQEIGQGIYNEQFF
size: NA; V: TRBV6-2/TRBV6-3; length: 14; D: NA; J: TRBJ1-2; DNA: TGTGCCAGCAGTTATTCTGGATTGGGAGATGGCTACACCTTC; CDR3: CASSYSGLGDGYTF
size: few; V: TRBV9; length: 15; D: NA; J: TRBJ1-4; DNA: TGTGCCAGCAGCGCCCCGTCCGGACCCAATGAAAAACTGTTTTTT; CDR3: CASSAPSGPNEKLFF
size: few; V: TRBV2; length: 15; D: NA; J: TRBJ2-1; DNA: TGTGCCAGCAGTGAAGGAAGGGGTTCCTACAATGAGCAGTTCTTC; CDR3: CASSEGRGSYNEQFF
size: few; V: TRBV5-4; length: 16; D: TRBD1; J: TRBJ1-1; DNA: TGTGCCAGCAGCTTGTGGGGAGACAGGGGGGGCACTGAAGCTTTCTTT; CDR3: CASSLWGDRGGTEAFF
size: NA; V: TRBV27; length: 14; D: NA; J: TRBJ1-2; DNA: TGTGCCAGCAGTTTAATACCAACCAACTATGGCTACACCTTC; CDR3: CASSLIPTNYGYTF
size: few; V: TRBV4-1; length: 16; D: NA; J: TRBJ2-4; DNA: TGCGCCAGCAGCCAAGGAGCGGCGGGAACCAGAAACATTCAGTACTTC; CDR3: CASSQGAAGTRNIQYF
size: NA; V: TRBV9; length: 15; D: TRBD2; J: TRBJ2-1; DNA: TGTGCCAGCAGCTTATCGAGCGGGGCCGTCAATGAGCAGTTCTTC; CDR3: CASSLSSGAVNEQFF
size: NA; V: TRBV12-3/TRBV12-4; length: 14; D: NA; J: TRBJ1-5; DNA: TGTGCCAGCATGGAGGGACATAGCAATCAGCCCCAGCATTTT; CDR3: CASMEGHSNQPQHF
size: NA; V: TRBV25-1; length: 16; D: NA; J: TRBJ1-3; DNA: TGTGCCAGCAGTGAATACTTCAGGGGCTCTGGAAACACCATATATTTT; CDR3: CASSEYFRGSGNTIYF
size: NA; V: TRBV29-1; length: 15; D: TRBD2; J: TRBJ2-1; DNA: TGCAGCGCCCGGGGCGGGGGTCACTCCTACAATGAGCAGTTCTTC; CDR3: CSARGGGHSYNEQFF
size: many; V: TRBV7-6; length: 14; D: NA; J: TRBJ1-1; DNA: TGTGCCAGCAGCTCCCGGGGTACGAACACTGAAGCTTTCTTT; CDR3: CASSSRGTNTEAFF
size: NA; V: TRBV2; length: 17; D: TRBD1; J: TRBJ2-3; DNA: TGTGCCAGCAGTGGGACCCTCGGACAGGGTGAACCAGATACGCAGTATTTT; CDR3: CASSGTLGQGEPDTQYF
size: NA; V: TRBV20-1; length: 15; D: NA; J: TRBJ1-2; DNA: TGCAGTGCTAGAGATCAGGGTAACCCCATCTATGGCTACACCTTC; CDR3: CSARDQGNPIYGYTF
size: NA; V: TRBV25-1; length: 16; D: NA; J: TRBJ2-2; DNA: TGTGCCAGCAGTGGGGCATCGGGACCCAACACCGGGGAGCTGTTTTTT; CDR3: CASSGASGPNTGELFF
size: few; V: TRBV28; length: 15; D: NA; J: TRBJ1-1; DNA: TGTGCCAGCAGTCCCGTGGGGGGAGTGAACACTGAAGCTTTCTTT; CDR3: CASSPVGGVNTEAFF
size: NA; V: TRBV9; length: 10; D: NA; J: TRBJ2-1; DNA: TGTGCCAGCGGTTCGGGTGAGCAGTTCTTC; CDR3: CASGSGEQFF
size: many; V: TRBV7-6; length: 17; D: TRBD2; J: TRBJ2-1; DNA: TGTGCCAGCAGCCCCGGTCGGGGGGGCGATTCTGGCAATGAGCAGTTCTTC; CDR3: CASSPGRGGDSGNEQFF
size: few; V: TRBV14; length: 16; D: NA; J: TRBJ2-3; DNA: TGTGCCAGCAGCCAAGATTCGTCGGGGTTCTGGGGTACGCAGTATTTT; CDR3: CASSQDSSGFWGTQYF
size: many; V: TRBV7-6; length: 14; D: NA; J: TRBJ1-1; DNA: TGTGCCAGCAGCTTAGGTCGGCGGGGGACTGAAGCTTTCTTT; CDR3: CASSLGRRGTEAFF
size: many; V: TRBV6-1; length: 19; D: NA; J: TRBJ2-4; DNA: TGTGCCAGCAGTGAAGCCTGGGCAGGGGGGACTAGGGCCAAAAACATTCAGTACTTC; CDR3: CASSEAWAGGTRAKNIQYF
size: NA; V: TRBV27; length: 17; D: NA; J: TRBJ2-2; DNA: TGTGCCAGCAGTTTATCCTTGTGGGAAGGGGCGAACGGGGAGCTGTTTTTT; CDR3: CASSLSLWEGANGELFF
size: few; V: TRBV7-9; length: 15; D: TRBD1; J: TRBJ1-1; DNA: TGTGCCAGCAGTTCTGGACAGGGGGCCAGTACTGAAGCTTTCTTT; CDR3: CASSSGQGASTEAFF
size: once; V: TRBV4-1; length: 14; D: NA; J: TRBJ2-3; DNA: TGCGCCAGCAGCCAAGTCCCCGACACAGATACGCAGTATTTT; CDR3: CASSQVPDTDTQYF
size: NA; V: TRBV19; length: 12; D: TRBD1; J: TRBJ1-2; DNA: TGTGCCACAGTACAGGGGGCAAATGGCTACACCTTC; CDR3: CATVQGANGYTF
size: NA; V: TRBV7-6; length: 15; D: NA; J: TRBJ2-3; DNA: TGTGCCAGCAGCTTAGCGGGGGAGACCACAGATACGCAGTATTTT; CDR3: CASSLAGETTDTQYF
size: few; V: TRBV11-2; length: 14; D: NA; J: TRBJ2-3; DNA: TGTGCCAGCAGCTCAGCCTCTAGCACAGATACGCAGTATTTT; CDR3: CASSSASSTDTQYF
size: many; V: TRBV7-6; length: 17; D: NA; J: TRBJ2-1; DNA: TGTGCCAGCAGCCACACTCGGACAGACCTCCTGGCCGATGAGCAGTTCTTC; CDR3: CASSHTRTDLLADEQFF
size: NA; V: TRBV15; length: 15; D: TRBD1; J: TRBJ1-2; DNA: TGTGCCACAGCAGACAGGGGAGTTACAAACTATGGCTACACCTTC; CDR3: CATADRGVTNYGYTF
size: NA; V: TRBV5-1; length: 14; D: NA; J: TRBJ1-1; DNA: TGCGCCAGCAGCCCCGGCTCCGATGTTTCTGAAGCTTTCTTT; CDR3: CASSPGSDVSEAFF
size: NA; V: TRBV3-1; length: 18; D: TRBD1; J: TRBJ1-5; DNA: TGTGCCAGCAGCCAATCGGGACAGGGGGATTATAGCAATCAGCCCCAGCATTTT; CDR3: CASSQSGQGDYSNQPQHF
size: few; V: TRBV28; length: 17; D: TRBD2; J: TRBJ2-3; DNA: TGTGCCAGCAGTTTCCCTCGGGACTACATTAAACCAGATACGCAGTATTTT; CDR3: CASSFPRDYIKPDTQYF
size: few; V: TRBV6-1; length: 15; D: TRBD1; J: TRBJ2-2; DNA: TGTGCCAGCAGTGTATGGACAGGGGGCTTCGGGGAGCTGTTTTTT; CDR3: CASSVWTGGFGELFF
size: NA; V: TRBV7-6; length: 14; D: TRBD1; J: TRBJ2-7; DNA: TGTGCCAGCAGCCCAATCAGGGGGCAAAACGAGCAGTACTTC; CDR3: CASSPIRGQNEQYF
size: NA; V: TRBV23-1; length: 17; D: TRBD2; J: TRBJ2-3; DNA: TGCGCCAGCAGTCAATCATCGGCTAGCGGGAGCACAGATACGCAGTATTTT; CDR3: CASSQSSASGSTDTQYF
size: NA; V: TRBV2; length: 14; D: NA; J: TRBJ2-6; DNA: TGTGCCAGCGGGGCGACTTCTGGGGCCAACGTCCTGACTTTC; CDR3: CASGATSGANVLTF
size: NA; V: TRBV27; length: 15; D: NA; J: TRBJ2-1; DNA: TGTGCCAGCAGTTTCCAGTTCGAGTCCTACAATGAGCAGTTCTTC; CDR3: CASSFQFESYNEQFF